This TCR beta chain was captured by sequencing in a study of response to subunit inactivated influenza vaccine. General study points: Authors suggested each seasonal flu vaccination may recruit only limited numbers of new T cells.

CDR3 length: 16 residues. Germline CDR1 reads SGHDT; CDR2 reads YYEEEE. With 2 bases removed from V and 4 bases from J, the gap between germline ends came to 18 bases. TCRdb re-analysed the RT-PCR reads in MiXCR, keeping a single row per CDR3 protein. The sample holds a few hundred thousand distinct CDR3 sequences, about 15% seen once. This clonotype appeared a few times. The antigen remains unidentified. This sequence was found in a man between 45 and 60 years old who received an inactivated influenza vaccine. This chain connects TRBV5-6 to TRBJ2-5, with D tentatively TRBD2 (5 bases). The sample consisted of PBMCs from blood, taken 12 days after vaccination. The CDR3 nucleotides are TGTGCCAGCAGCTTAATGGAGGCCGGTCGGGGAGAGACCCAGTACTTC. Translation gives CASSLMEAGRGETQYF.